Presented here are 23 T cell receptor beta chains from one specimen sequenced in a study of blood T cell repertoires in COVID-19. The table came from immunoSEQ multiplex PCR; TCRdb's copy has only in-frame clones and leaves some out. In the table there are roughly 200,000 clones, about nine tenths of which are singletons. Sequencing was performed on peripheral blood. The origin of the receptors is a man in his 70s with acute or convalescent COVID-19.

The rearrangement uses TRBV2 and TRBJ2-7; TRBD1 is a possible D gene (6 bases). This CDR3 has 12 residues. Trimming removed 6 bases from V and 6 bases from J, with 12 bases in between. Per germline, CDR1 SNHLY and CDR2 FYNNEI. In DNA form, the CDR3 reads TGTGCCAGCAGGGGGTCCAGGGGCGAGCAGTACTTC. Protein sequence: CASRGSRGEQYF.

This rearrangement joins TRBV10-3 to TRBJ2-2, with unresolved D. Looked up from germline, CDR1 is ENHRY and CDR2 is SYGVKD. Trimming cost V 6 bases and J 0 bases, with 14 bases left between them. The CDR3 loop spans 16 amino acids. For the CDR3, the DNA is TGTGCCATCAGCCACATGGCCGTGGCGAACACCGGGGAGCTGTTTTTT. Its protein product is CAISHMAVANTGELFF.

The V gene is TRBV5-5, the J gene TRBJ2-1, with unresolved D. Trimming took off 1 base at V and 5 bases at J, with 4 bases between the two ends. CDR1 and CDR2 from the germline V gene are SGHKS and YYEKEE (reference sequence). This CDR3 has 12 amino acids. CDR3: CASSLPDNEQFF. CDR3 in DNA: TGTGCCAGCAGCTTGCCGGACAATGAGCAGTTCTTC.

This CDR3 reads CASSLVISGRGEQFF. The CDR3 DNA reads as TGCGCCAGCAGCTTGGTAATTAGCGGGAGAGGTGAGCAGTTCTTC. V usage is TRBV5-1 and J usage is TRBJ2-1; TRBD2 agrees at 9 bases. Trimming removed 0 bases from V and 9 bases from J; junction bases left unmatched: 7. In germline, CDR1 is SGHRS, CDR2 YFSETQ. This CDR3 is built from 15 residues. Full variable domain (rest looked up from reference TRBV5-1 and TRBJ2-1): KAGVTQTPRYLIKTRGQQVTLSCSPISGHRSVSWYQQTPGQGLQFLFEYFSETQRNKGNFPGRFSGRQFSNSRSEMNVSTLELGDSALYLCASSLVISGRGEQFFGPGTRLTVL.

This chain links TRBV10-3 with TRBJ2-7; 15 nucleotides line up with TRBD2. V was pared by 10 bases and J by 5 bases, with 9 bases of the junction left unmatched. This CDR3 is 15 amino acids long. Per the germline V gene, CDR1 is ENHRY and CDR2 is SYGVKD. The CDR3 spells CATAGLAGGTDEQYF. In nucleotides, the CDR3 is TGTGCCACCGCGGGACTAGCGGGAGGAACGGACGAGCAGTACTTC.

The V and J genes are TRBV7-9 and TRBJ1-3, with D perhaps matching TRBD1 (5 bases). This CDR3 is built from 16 residues. V was shortened by 5 bases and J by 0 bases, with 14 bases between the two germline ends. Germline V lookup: CDR1 SEHNR, CDR2 FQNEAQ (reference sequence). CDR3 bases: TGTGCCAGCAGCACCCGCCGGGGGAGCTCTGGAAACACCATATATTTT. Translated, it gives CASSTRRGSSGNTIYF.

The genes are TRBV15 and TRBJ2-5; a possible D gene is TRBD1 (5 bases). V was cut by 2 bases and J by 5 bases, with 18 bases left in between. The CDR3 is 16 amino acids. In germline, CDR1 is LNHNV, CDR2 YYDKDF (reference sequence). This CDR3 reads CATSRFFGQGEETQYF. CDR3 DNA sequence: TGTGCCACCAGCAGATTTTTCGGACAAGGCGAGGAGACCCAGTACTTC.

This chain uses TRBV6-4 with TRBJ2-1; 10 positions match TRBD2. V gave up 5 bases and J gave up 6 bases; unmatched junction bases: 7. The V gene's germline CDR1 is MRHNA and CDR2 SNTAGT. This CDR3 has 15 residues. The CDR3 DNA is TGTGCCAGCAGTATAGGACTAGCGGCAGTCAATGAGCAGTTCTTC. This translates into CASSIGLAAVNEQFF.

Turning to this clone: Distinct nucleotide sequences in the sample also encode this CDR3. The chain carries TRBV19 and TRBJ2-7; tentatively, D is TRBD1 (6 bases). Germline values: CDR1 LNHDA, CDR2 SQIVND (reference sequence). The CDR3 loop spans 13 amino acids. V lost 1 base and J 4 bases, leaving 8 bases between the germline ends. Here the CDR3 reads CASSIGRGYEQYF. Here the CDR3 DNA reads TGTGCCAGTAGTATAGGCAGGGGTTACGAGCAGTACTTC.

This chain connects TRBV30 to TRBJ1-1; D gene ambiguous. V was pared by 2 bases and J by 6 bases, with 10 bases between. From germline, CDR1 is GTSNPN and CDR2 SVGIG (reference sequence). The CDR3 consists of 12 residues. CDR3 in DNA: TGTGCCTGGAGTAAACGAGAGCCTGAAGCTTTCTTT. Translated: CAWSKREPEAFF.

This clone was seen a handful of times. The chain carries TRBV15 and TRBJ1-6; 9 bases match TRBD1. The CDR3 runs to 15 residues. V dropped 5 bases and J dropped 8; count of bases not matched to a gene: 7. In germline, CDR1 is LNHNV, CDR2 YYDKDF (reference sequence). The CDR3 nucleotides read TGTGCCACCAGCGGATGGACAGGGGCGGATTCACCCCTCCACTTT. It codes for CATSGWTGADSPLHF. The entire variable domain, with the rest obtained from reference TRBV15 and TRBJ1-6, is as follows: DAMVIQNPRYQVTQFGKPVTLSCSQTLNHNVMYWYQQKSSQAPKLLFHYYDKDFNNEADTPDNFQSRRPNTSFCFLDIRSPGLGDTAMYLCATSGWTGADSPLHFGNGTRLTVT.

The chain links TRBV7-9 to TRBJ1-1, with TRBD1 identical over 9 bases. V gave up 7 bases and J gave up 5 bases; unmatched junction bases: 11. CDR3 length equals 15 residues. Germline CDR1 SEHNR, CDR2 FQNEAQ (reference sequence). The CDR3 sequence: CASIPGQGYSTEAFF. The CDR3 DNA is TGTGCCAGCATCCCGGGACAGGGCTATTCAACTGAAGCTTTCTTT.

This chain links TRBV5-4 with TRBJ1-2; 10 bases match TRBD1. The CDR3 totals 16 residues. Germline assignment: CDR1 SGHNT and CDR2 YYREEE (reference sequence). V lost 3 bases, J lost 8 bases, and 13 bases stayed unmatched. The CDR3 spells CASSSIIDRGRRGYTF. The CDR3 bases are TGTGCCAGCAGCTCCATAATAGACAGGGGGCGCAGGGGCTACACCTTC. The full variable domain, in which reference TRBV5-4 and TRBJ1-2 provide the parts outside the CDR3, is ETGVTQSPTHLIKTRGQQVTLRCSSQSGHNTVSWYQQALGQGPQFIFQYYREEENGRGNFPPRFSGLQFPNYSSELNVNALELDDSALYLCASSSIIDRGRRGYTFGSGTRLTVV.

CDR3 in amino acids: CASSLFSRDPKGGKLFF. CDR3 in DNA: TGTGCCAGCAGTTTATTTTCGCGGGACCCCAAGGGTGGAAAACTGTTTTTT. The rearrangement joins TRBV28 to TRBJ1-4; tentatively, D is TRBD1 (5 bases). The V end was cut by 1 base, the J end by 10 bases, with 22 bases between. CDR1 and CDR2 (germline): MDHEN, SYDVKM. CDR3 length: 17 amino acids.

The rearrangement joins TRBV7-3 to TRBJ2-1, with 14 bases aligning to TRBD2. Germline assignment: CDR1 SGHTA and CDR2 FQGTGA. J was trimmed by 10 bases and V by 2 bases; bases with no gene match: 7. The CDR3 is 16 residues long. The CDR3 is CASSLYGTSGRGEQFF. The CDR3 DNA is TGTGCCAGCAGCTTATACGGGACTAGCGGGAGAGGGGAGCAGTTCTTC.

A single count supports this clone. The rearrangement joins TRBV18 to TRBJ2-5; the match to TRBD1 covers 12 bases. The junction had 8 bases not matched to a gene; V was cut back by 2 bases and J by 4 bases. CDR1 is KGHSH and CDR2 is LQKENI in the germline V gene. The CDR3 covers 17 residues. The DNA of the CDR3 is TGTGCCAGCTCACCAGGGGACAGGGGGCCAAGCCGAGAGACCCAGTACTTC. It encodes CASSPGDRGPSRETQYF.

This CDR3 is CASSVSGATSSIHEQYF. CDR3 nucleotide sequence: TGTGCCAGCAGCGTAAGCGGAGCGACTAGCAGTATCCACGAGCAGTACTTC. V usage is TRBV7-6 and J usage is TRBJ2-7; 7 bases fit TRBD2. This CDR3 spans 17 amino acids. The V gene's germline CDR1 is SGHVS and CDR2 FNYEAQ. Trimming at V came to 5 bases and at J to 5 bases, leaving 18 bases not matched to a gene.

This chain uses TRBV12-3 or TRBV12-4 with TRBJ1-6, with 7 bases identical to TRBD1. Trimming at V came to 2 bases and at J to 14 bases, leaving 3 bases not matched to a gene. The CDR3 spans 12 residues. In DNA form, the CDR3 reads TGTGCCAGCAGTTTAAGGGGGCTAACCCTCCACTTT. Amino acid sequence: CASSLRGLTLHF.

The genes are TRBV28 and TRBJ2-7; 7 nucleotides agree with TRBD1. This CDR3 spans 13 amino acids. Germline V gene sequence: CDR1 MDHEN, CDR2 SYDVKM. After removal of 5 bases from V and 6 bases from J, the junction contained 7 bases not matched to a gene. The DNA for the CDR3 is TGTGCCAGCAGTGTACAGGGGTCGGTCGAGCAGTACTTC. This sequence encodes CASSVQGSVEQYF.

The CDR3 region is CASSHRYFHRGSYEQYF. The CDR3 DNA is TGCGCCAGCAGCCACCGATATTTCCATAGAGGGTCCTACGAGCAGTACTTC. The genes are TRBV4-3 and TRBJ2-7; perhaps TRBD2 as D (5 bases). Germline CDR1 is LGHNA and CDR2 is YSLEER. There are 17 residues in the CDR3. V was pared by 3 bases and J by 1 base, with 19 bases between.

The chain is built from TRBV6-2 or TRBV6-3 and TRBJ2-5; the D gene is possibly TRBD2 (5 bases). Germline CDR1 is MNHEY and CDR2 is SVGEGT. V lost 2 bases and J 7 bases, leaving 17 bases between the germline ends. The CDR3 has 15 amino acids. The CDR3 here is CASSYITEAGGTQYF. The CDR3 nucleotides read TGTGCCAGCAGTTACATCACAGAGGCCGGAGGGACCCAGTACTTC.

The chain joins TRBV2 to TRBJ2-5; 7 positions match TRBD2. V trimming: 4 bases; J trimming: 3 bases; junction bases outside the gene matches: 5. CDR3 length: 14 amino acids. The germline CDR1 and CDR2 sequences are SNHLY and FYNNEI. CDR3 in amino acids: CASSASSGKETQYF. CDR3 DNA: TGTGCCAGCAGTGCGTCCAGCGGGAAAGAGACCCAGTACTTC.

This clone was recorded once. This chain connects TRBV3-1 (or the pseudogene TRBV3-2) to TRBJ2-1; 9 bases are a match to TRBD1. The CDR3 has 14 residues. With V trimmed by 4 bases and J by 11 bases, 9 bases remained unmatched. The germline CDR1 and CDR2 sequences are LGHDT and YNNKEL (reference sequence). CDR3 amino acids: CASSPATTGGKQFF. CDR3 sequence (DNA): TGTGCCAGCAGCCCGGCAACTACAGGGGGCAAGCAGTTCTTC.